One sample yielded the 5 T cell receptor beta chains listed below, sequenced in a study of T cell responses to AZD1222 COVID-19 vaccine. The table came from immunoSEQ multiplex PCR; TCRdb's copy has only in-frame clones and leaves some out. Of tens of thousands of clones listed, roughly 80% are singletons. Sequencing used peripheral blood, obtained 28 days after the second AZD1222 dose. These receptors all stem from an adult who received the AZD1222 COVID-19 vaccine.

The chain employs TRBV3-1 (or the pseudogene TRBV3-2) and TRBJ1-3, with 8 bases identical to TRBD1. V shed 1 base, J shed 4 bases, and the junction held 0 bases outside the gene matches. CDR3 size: 14 residues. Per the germline V gene, CDR1 is LGHDT and CDR2 is YNNKEL (reference sequence). CDR3 residues: CASSQGTGGNTIYF. Here the CDR3 DNA reads TGTGCCAGCAGCCAAGGGACAGGGGGAAACACCATATATTTT.

The chain carries TRBV7-8 and TRBJ1-2, with D hard to call. V gave up 3 bases and J gave up 0 bases, with 8 bases separating them. The CDR3 runs 14 residues. Germline V gene lookup returns CDR1 SGHVS and CDR2 FQNEAQ. CDR3 in DNA: TGTGCCAGCAGCTTGGGTTCAACTAACTATGGCTACACCTTC. Translating gives CASSLGSTNYGYTF.

The chain combines TRBV5-1 with TRBJ2-1, with D perhaps TRBD1 (6 bases). The CDR3 is made up of 16 amino acids. The germline V gene encodes CDR1 SGHRS and CDR2 YFSETQ. Trimming took off 2 bases at V and 5 bases at J, with 17 bases between the two ends. CDR3 sequence reads: CASSLIGGTTHNEQFF. The CDR3 region has the DNA TGCGCCAGCAGCTTAATTGGGGGCACGACACACAATGAGCAGTTCTTC.

The chain uses TRBV11-1 and TRBJ1-1, with 7 bases lining up with TRBD1. With 6 bases clipped from V and 0 bases from J, the junction kept 4 bases outside the gene matches. This CDR3 has 14 amino acids. CDR1 is SGHAT, CDR2 FQDESV, per germline (reference sequence). The CDR3 DNA follows: TGTGCCAGCAGACCGACAGGGTTGAACACTGAAGCTTTCTTT. Its translation is CASRPTGLNTEAFF.

The V gene is TRBV2, the J gene TRBJ2-7, with D hard to call. V was cut by 8 bases and J by 2 bases, with 16 bases left in between. From germline, CDR1 is SNHLY and CDR2 FYNNEI. This CDR3 contains 14 residues. CDR3 bases: TGTGCCAGCTGTCCGGGCAAGATCACCTACGAGCAGTACTTC. Translating gives CASCPGKITYEQYF.